One sample yielded the 18 T cell receptor beta chains listed below, sequenced in a study of blood T cell repertoires in COVID-19. Repertoires were generated with immunoSEQ multiplex PCR, while TCRdb's copy carries only in-frame clones and drops some. The sample holds tens of thousands of clones, roughly 87% seen once. The specimen sequenced was peripheral blood. The source of these receptors is a man aged 40-49 years with COVID-19, enrolled during active disease.

The chain joins TRBV24-1 to TRBJ2-2, with D maybe TRBD1 (6 bases). The CDR3 covers 15 residues. V lost 5 bases to trimming and J lost 4 bases, with 13 bases between them. Germline V gene sequence: CDR1 KGHDR, CDR2 SFDVKD. The CDR3 nucleotides are TGTGCCACCAGTGTGATCAACAGGGTCACCGGGGAGCTGTTTTTT. Protein product: CATSVINRVTGELFF.

The chain combines TRBV6-5 with TRBJ1-1; the D gene is possibly TRBD1 (5 bases). The CDR3 length is 15 residues. Germline-derived CDR1 and CDR2 are MNHEY and SVGAGI. Trimming pared 6 bases from V and 0 bases from J, leaving 14 bases between. For the CDR3, the DNA is TGTGCCAGCAGCCTGCTGACAGATATGAACACTGAAGCTTTCTTT. It yields the protein CASSLLTDMNTEAFF.

This rearrangement joins TRBV30 to TRBJ1-2; unclear D gene. Germline V gene lookup returns CDR1 GTSNPN and CDR2 SVGIG (reference sequence). CDR3 size: 14 residues. V lost 0 bases and J 2 bases, leaving 10 bases between the germline ends. CDR3 coding DNA: TGTGCCTGGAGTGTACTAGGACCGAACTATGGCTACACCTTC. The encoded protein is CAWSVLGPNYGYTF.

This CDR3 reads CASSTLGLGYEQYF. The CDR3, as DNA: TGTGCCAGCAGCACACTGGGACTAGGCTACGAGCAGTACTTC. V is TRBV7-9 and J is TRBJ2-7, with 8 bases that match TRBD2. CDR1 and CDR2 (germline): SEHNR, FQNEAQ (reference sequence). CDR3 length: 14 amino acids. J was trimmed by 3 bases and V by 5 bases; bases with no gene match: 6.

V usage is TRBV5-1 and J usage is TRBJ2-7; a weak D match, TRBD2 (5 bases). Trimming shortened V by 0 bases and J by 5 bases, and 12 bases separated the two germline ends. Germline CDR1 and CDR2: SGHRS and YFSETQ. This CDR3 spans 14 amino acids. CDR3: CASSLAPGTHEQYF. The CDR3 nucleotides read TGCGCCAGCAGCTTGGCCCCGGGAACTCACGAGCAGTACTTC.

V usage is TRBV19 and J usage is TRBJ2-5; 8 bases agree with TRBD2. Trimming at V came to 2 bases and at J to 4 bases, leaving 9 bases not matched to a gene. Germline lookup yields CDR1 LNHDA and CDR2 SQIVND (reference sequence). The CDR3 has 16 amino acids. The CDR3 sequence: CASSIMAGGGGETQYF. Written as DNA, the CDR3 is TGTGCCAGTAGTATAATGGCGGGGGGCGGGGGAGAGACCCAGTACTTC. Together with reference TRBV19 and TRBJ2-5, the CDR3 gives the full variable domain: DGGITQSPKYLFRKEGQNVTLSCEQNLNHDAMYWYRQDPGQGLRLIYYSQIVNDFQKGDIAEGYSVSREKKESFPLTVTSAQKNPTAFYLCASSIMAGGGGETQYFGPGTRLLVL.

CDR3 DNA sequence: TGTGCCAGCATTCCCCGGGGGGGCCTGGACGAGCAGTACTTC. Encoded protein: CASIPRGGLDEQYF. V gene TRBV6-5 combines with J gene TRBJ2-7; 8 nucleotides line up with TRBD2. J lost 5 bases, V lost 7 bases, and 10 bases had no gene match. The CDR3 length is 14 residues. Germline CDR1 and CDR2: MNHEY and SVGAGI.

This rearrangement joins TRBV5-1 to TRBJ2-2, with TRBD2 identical over 11 bases. CDR1 is SGHRS, CDR2 YFSETQ, per germline. This CDR3 is built from 19 residues. J was trimmed by 7 bases and V by 0 bases; bases with no gene match: 14. The CDR3 DNA reads as TGCGCCAGCAGCTTGGCCTCCCTTACTAGCGGGAGATATATCGGGGAGCTGTTTTTT. Translating it yields CASSLASLTSGRYIGELFF.

The chain combines TRBV20-1 with TRBJ1-2; tentatively, D is TRBD1 (6 bases). Germline loops: CDR1 DFQATT, CDR2 SNEGSKA (reference sequence). The CDR3 length is 11 residues. Trimming left V 6 bases short and J 8 bases short, with 13 bases between. The CDR3 coding sequence is TGCAGTGCACAGGGTTTTTACGGCTACACCTTC. This sequence encodes CSAQGFYGYTF.

The rearrangement uses TRBV5-6 and TRBJ2-3; weak D call: TRBD2 (6 bases). Germline CDR1 reads SGHDT; CDR2 reads YYEEEE. CDR3 length equals 18 residues. V gave up 0 bases and J gave up 0 bases, with 17 bases separating them. The CDR3 protein is CASSLVGGDSASTDTQYF. The CDR3 bases are TGTGCCAGCAGCTTGGTCGGCGGGGACTCTGCTAGCACAGATACGCAGTATTTT.

The chain employs TRBV7-9 and TRBJ1-5; TRBD1 might be the D (5 bases). Trimming stripped 1 base from V and 7 bases from J, with 8 bases between. CDR1 SEHNR and CDR2 FQNEAQ come from the germline V gene (reference sequence). The CDR3 spans 13 residues. CDR3 coding DNA: TGTGCCAGCAGCTTAGGGGGCCAACAGCCCCAGCATTTT. Its protein is CASSLGGQQPQHF.

J is TRBJ1-4 and V is TRBV6-5; 8 positions match TRBD1. Unmatched junction bases numbered 6, after V lost 4 bases and J lost 5 bases. Germline V gene sequence: CDR1 MNHEY, CDR2 SVGAGI. The CDR3 extends over 15 amino acids. The CDR3 DNA sequence: TGTGCCAGCAGTTTAGGGACAGGACAGAATGAAAAACTGTTTTTT. It translates to CASSLGTGQNEKLFF.

This clone was seen more than once but under ten times. The rearrangement uses TRBV5-1 and TRBJ2-2, with TRBD2 identical over 9 bases. V lost 4 bases, J lost 1 base, and 2 bases stayed unmatched. Germline V lookup: CDR1 SGHRS, CDR2 YFSETQ. The CDR3 totals 15 residues. This CDR3 is CASSPAGGNTGELFF. For the CDR3, the DNA is TGCGCCAGCAGCCCAGCGGGGGGGAACACCGGGGAGCTGTTTTTT.

V usage is TRBV30 and J usage is TRBJ2-1; no clear D gene. This CDR3 has 13 amino acids. V was cut by 6 bases and J by 7 bases, with 16 bases left in between. Germline V gene sequence: CDR1 GTSNPN, CDR2 SVGIG (reference sequence). The DNA of the CDR3 is TGTGCCTGCGCCCAAGAGGTGCGGAATGAGCAGTTCTTC. Translating it yields CACAQEVRNEQFF.

This clone was counted a few times. The chain combines TRBV2 with TRBJ1-1; 8 positions match TRBD1. Germline loops: CDR1 SNHLY, CDR2 FYNNEI. V lost 3 bases to trimming and J lost 6 bases; unmatched junction nucleotides: 6. The CDR3 is 14 residues long. The CDR3 region has the DNA TGTGCCAGCAGTGACCGGACAGGGAGGCCTGAAGCTTTCTTT. Translation gives CASSDRTGRPEAFF.

The V and J genes are TRBV19 and TRBJ2-7, with 8 bases fitting TRBD1. Germline V gene data show CDR1 as LNHDA and CDR2 as SQIVND (reference sequence). The CDR3 covers 14 residues. V shed 7 bases and J 6 bases; nucleotides not matched to a gene: 11. The CDR3 DNA reads as TGTGCCAGTACGGGGACAGGCGGCTCGGGCGAGCAGTACTTC. It is translated as CASTGTGGSGEQYF.

DNA for the CDR3: TGTGCCAGCAGTGACTCGGGACTACAAGAGACCCAGTACTTC. This codes for CASSDSGLQETQYF. J is TRBJ2-5 and V is TRBV25-1; 7 positions match TRBD2. V trimming: 3 bases; J trimming: 2 bases; junction bases outside the gene matches: 3. CDR1 is MGHDK, CDR2 SYGVNS, per germline. This CDR3 spans 14 amino acids. The whole variable domain, remainder taken from reference TRBV25-1 and TRBJ2-5, is EADIYQTPRYLVIGTGKKITLECSQTMGHDKMYWYQQDPGMELHLIHYSYGVNSTEKGDLSSESTVSRIRTEHFPLTLESARPSHTSQYLCASSDSGLQETQYFGPGTRLLVL.

This chain uses TRBV4-1 with TRBJ2-7, with TRBD1 matching 7 bases. CDR3 length: 14 residues. The germline CDR1 and CDR2 sequences are MGHRA and YSYEKL. With 5 bases clipped from V and 2 bases from J, the junction kept 6 bases outside the gene matches. The CDR3 DNA reads as TGCGCCAGCAGCAACCCGGGACAGACCTACGAGCAGTACTTC. Amino acids: CASSNPGQTYEQYF.